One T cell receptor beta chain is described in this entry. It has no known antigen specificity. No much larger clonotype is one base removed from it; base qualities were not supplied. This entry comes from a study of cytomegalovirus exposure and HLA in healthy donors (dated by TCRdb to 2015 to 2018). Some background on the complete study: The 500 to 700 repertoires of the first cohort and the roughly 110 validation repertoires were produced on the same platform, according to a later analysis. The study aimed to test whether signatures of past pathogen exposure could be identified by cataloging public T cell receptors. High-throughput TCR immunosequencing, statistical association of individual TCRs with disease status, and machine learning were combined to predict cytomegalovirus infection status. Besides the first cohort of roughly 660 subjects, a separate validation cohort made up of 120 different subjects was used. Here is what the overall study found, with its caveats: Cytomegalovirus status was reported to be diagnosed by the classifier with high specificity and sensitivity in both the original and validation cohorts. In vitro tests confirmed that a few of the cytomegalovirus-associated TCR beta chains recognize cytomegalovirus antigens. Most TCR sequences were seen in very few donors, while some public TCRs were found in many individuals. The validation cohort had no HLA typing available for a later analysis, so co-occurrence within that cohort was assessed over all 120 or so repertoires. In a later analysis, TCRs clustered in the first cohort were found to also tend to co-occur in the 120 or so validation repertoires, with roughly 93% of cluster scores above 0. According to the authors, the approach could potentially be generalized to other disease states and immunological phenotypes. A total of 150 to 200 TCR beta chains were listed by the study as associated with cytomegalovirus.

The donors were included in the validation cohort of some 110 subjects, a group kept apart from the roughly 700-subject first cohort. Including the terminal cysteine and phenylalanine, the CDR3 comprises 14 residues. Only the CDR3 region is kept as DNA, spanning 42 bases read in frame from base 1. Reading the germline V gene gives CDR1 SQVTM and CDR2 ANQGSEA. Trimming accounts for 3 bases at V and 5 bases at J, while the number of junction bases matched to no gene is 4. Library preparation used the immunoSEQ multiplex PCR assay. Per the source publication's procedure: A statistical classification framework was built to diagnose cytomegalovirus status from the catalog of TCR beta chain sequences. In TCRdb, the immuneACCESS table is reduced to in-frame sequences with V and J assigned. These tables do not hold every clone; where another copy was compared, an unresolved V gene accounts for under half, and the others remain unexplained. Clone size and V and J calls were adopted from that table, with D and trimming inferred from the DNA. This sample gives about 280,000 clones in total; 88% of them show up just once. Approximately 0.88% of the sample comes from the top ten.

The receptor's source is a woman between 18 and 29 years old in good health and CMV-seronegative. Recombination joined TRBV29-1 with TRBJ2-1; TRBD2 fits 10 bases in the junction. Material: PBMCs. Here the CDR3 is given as CSVDRLAGDNEQFF. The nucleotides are TGCAGCGTTGATCGTCTAGCGGGAGACAATGAGCAGTTCTTC.